One sample yielded the 21 T cell receptor beta chains listed below, sequenced in a study of graft-versus-host responses after intestinal transplantation. Antigen specificity for these receptors is unknown. Measured with immunoSEQ multiplex PCR; TCRdb has only the in-frame clones, and not every one. The data show about 120,000 clones, about 95% seen once. The material sequenced was unstimulated CD8+ T cells sorted from spleen or lymph node cells, taken before intestinal transplant. The receptors stem from a human donor who received an intestinal transplant.

V and J are TRBV10-3 and TRBJ2-3; D uncertain. The CDR3 contains 14 residues. In germline, CDR1 is ENHRY, CDR2 SYGVKD. Trimming took 1 base from V and 0 from J, leaving 5 bases between them. The CDR3 loop is CAISELTSTDTQYF. CDR3 nucleotides: TGTGCCATCAGTGAGTTGACTAGCACAGATACGCAGTATTTT.

The rearrangement uses TRBV4-3 and TRBJ2-7; 7 bases are a match to TRBD2. CDR3 length: 17 residues. Germline V gene data show CDR1 as LGHNA and CDR2 as YSLEER. Trimming at V came to 1 base and at J to 0 bases, leaving 9 bases not matched to a gene. CDR3 sequence reads: CASSQALDREVSYEQYF. The CDR3 coding sequence is TGCGCCAGCAGCCAAGCCCTTGACCGGGAGGTCTCCTACGAGCAGTACTTC.

The rearrangement uses TRBV4-1 and TRBJ2-7, with 11 bases that match TRBD2. This CDR3 contains 15 residues. Germline assignment: CDR1 MGHRA and CDR2 YSYEKL. Losses at the gene ends were 4 bases for V and 0 bases for J; bases not matched to a gene: 2. The CDR3 coding sequence is TGCGCCAGCAGCCTGGGGACTAGCGGCTCCTACGAGCAGTACTTC. This translates into CASSLGTSGSYEQYF.

The chain uses TRBV27 and TRBJ2-1; D uncertain. Trimming removed 1 base at V and 7 bases at J, with 23 bases between. This CDR3 contains 18 residues. The germline gives CDR1 MNHEY, CDR2 SMNVEV (reference sequence). Here the CDR3 reads CASSLYPLGSRYINEQFF. In DNA, the CDR3 is TGTGCCAGCAGTTTATACCCTCTGGGCTCCCGCTACATAAATGAGCAGTTCTTC.

V is TRBV7-3 and J is TRBJ2-7; TRBD1 aligns across 9 bases. CDR1 and CDR2 from the germline V gene are SGHTA and FQGTGA. This CDR3 region has 15 residues. After removal of 1 base from V and 3 bases from J, the junction contained 4 bases not matched to a gene. This CDR3 is CASSLSGTGIYEQYF. CDR3 DNA sequence: TGTGCCAGCAGCTTAAGTGGGACAGGGATCTACGAGCAGTACTTC.

The chain couples TRBV5-1 to TRBJ1-1; 10 bases agree with TRBD1. The CDR3 extends over 15 amino acids. Germline loops: CDR1 SGHRS, CDR2 YFSETQ. V lost 0 bases to trimming and J lost 4 bases; unmatched junction nucleotides: 3. As DNA, the CDR3 is TGCGCCAGCAGCTTGGGACAGGGGGCGGTCACTGAAGCTTTCTTT. Amino acid sequence: CASSLGQGAVTEAFF.

The gene calls are TRBV4-3 and TRBJ2-1; D is perhaps TRBD1 or TRBD2 (5 bases each). V was clipped by 1 base and J by 7 bases, with 17 bases between them. Germline assignment: CDR1 LGHNA and CDR2 YSLEER. The CDR3 length is 16 residues. CDR3 DNA sequence: TGCGCCAGCAGCCAAGCCAGAGAGGGACCAAAAAATGAGCAGTTCTTC. Its protein product is CASSQAREGPKNEQFF.

The genes are TRBV9 and TRBJ2-1, with TRBD2 identical over 11 bases. The trim removed 0 bases at V and 8 bases at J, leaving 7 bases unmatched. In germline, CDR1 is SGDLS, CDR2 YYNGEE. This CDR3 is 16 amino acids long. CDR3 nucleotide sequence: TGTGCCAGCAGCGTAGAGGCTAGCGGGAGGCTGTATGAGCAGTTCTTC. Translated: CASSVEASGRLYEQFF.

This chain uses TRBV13 with TRBJ2-7; D is possibly TRBD2 (7 bases). V was shortened by 7 bases and J by 3 bases, with 19 bases between the two germline ends. This CDR3 contains 15 residues. From germline, CDR1 is PRHDT and CDR2 FYEKMQ (reference sequence). CDR3 DNA sequence: TGTGCCAGCACCAAGGGGAGGGGGTATTTCTACGAGCAGTACTTC. This gives the protein CASTKGRGYFYEQYF.

The chain has TRBV7-6 and TRBJ2-3; the D call may be TRBD1 or TRBD2 (5 bases each). Germline values: CDR1 SGHVS, CDR2 FNYEAQ. The CDR3 runs 15 residues. V was pared by 0 bases and J by 4 bases, with 11 bases between. The CDR3 protein is CASSLAGGIADTQYF. Here the CDR3 DNA reads TGTGCCAGCAGCTTAGCTGGGGGTATCGCAGATACGCAGTATTTT.

The J gene is TRBJ2-1, the V gene TRBV28; 11 nucleotides align to TRBD2. Germline CDR1 and CDR2: MDHEN and SYDVKM. With V trimmed by 8 bases and J by 7 bases, 10 bases remained unmatched. The CDR3 length is 15 residues. CDR3 coding DNA: TGTGCCAGCGGGGCCGGGACTAGCGGACGAAATGAGCAGTTCTTC. Translated: CASGAGTSGRNEQFF. Together with reference TRBV28 and TRBJ2-1, the CDR3 gives the full variable domain: DVKVTQSSRYLVKRTGEKVFLECVQDMDHENMFWYRQDPGLGLRLIYFSYDVKMKEKGDIPEGYSVSREKKERFSLILESASTNQTSMYLCASGAGTSGRNEQFFGPGTRLTVL.

J is TRBJ2-7 and V is TRBV18, with TRBD2 as a possible D gene (5 bases). The CDR3 runs to 12 residues. Germline CDR1 is KGHSH and CDR2 is LQKENI. The V end was cut by 3 bases, the J end by 6 bases, with 9 bases between. The CDR3 coding sequence is TGTGCCAGCTCACCGGCAGAGGGCGAGCAGTACTTC. This gives the protein CASSPAEGEQYF.

Turning to this clone: Other DNA sequences of this sample code for an identical CDR3. This chain connects TRBV4-1 to TRBJ1-1, with D unresolved. The CDR3 sequence is 14 residues long. Germline V lookup: CDR1 MGHRA, CDR2 YSYEKL. Between the trimmed V and J ends, which lost 1 base and 0 bases, there was a span of 6 bases. CDR3 residues: CASSQGRVNTEAFF. For the CDR3, the DNA is TGCGCCAGCAGCCAAGGTAGGGTGAACACTGAAGCTTTCTTT.

The chain uses TRBV28 and TRBJ2-2; D might be TRBD1 (6 bases). Germline CDR1 is MDHEN and CDR2 is SYDVKM. V lost 7 bases to trimming and J lost 1 base, with 10 bases between them. This CDR3 comprises 14 residues. The CDR3, as DNA: TGTGCCAGCATAGGGACATTGAACACCGGGGAGCTGTTTTTT. Encoded protein: CASIGTLNTGELFF.

The genes are TRBV13 and TRBJ2-7; D remains ambiguous. The CDR3 totals 14 residues. Germline CDR1 is PRHDT and CDR2 is FYEKMQ (reference sequence). V gave up 5 bases and J gave up 5 bases, with 16 bases separating them. Here the CDR3 DNA reads TGTGCCAGCAGCCCTCGGGCCTCAGGCGACGAGCAGTACTTC. This codes for CASSPRASGDEQYF. Together with reference TRBV13 and TRBJ2-7, the CDR3 gives the full variable domain: AAGVIQSPRHLIKEKRETATLKCYPIPRHDTVYWYQQGPGQDPQFLISFYEKMQSDKGSIPDRFSAQQFSDYHSELNMSSLELGDSALYFCASSPRASGDEQYFGPGTRLTVT.

This clone was seen just once. The chain employs TRBV4-1 and TRBJ2-7, with D unresolved. The germline gives CDR1 MGHRA, CDR2 YSYEKL. Deletions cut 0 bases from V and 5 bases from J, with 11 bases between. The CDR3 is 14 amino acids. In DNA, the CDR3 is TGCGCCAGCAGCCAAGAGTATATTCAGGACGAGCAGTACTTC. It yields the protein CASSQEYIQDEQYF.

The CDR3: CASSLPASGNYEQYF. CDR3 in DNA: TGTGCCAGCAGTTTACCGGCCTCGGGGAACTACGAGCAGTACTTC. V is TRBV28 and J is TRBJ2-7, with D maybe TRBD2 (5 bases). V lost 2 bases and J lost 3, with 14 bases in between. Germline CDR1 and CDR2: MDHEN and SYDVKM. This CDR3 has 15 amino acids. The full variable domain, with the rest looked up from reference TRBV28 and TRBJ2-7, is DVKVTQSSRYLVKRTGEKVFLECVQDMDHENMFWYRQDPGLGLRLIYFSYDVKMKEKGDIPEGYSVSREKKERFSLILESASTNQTSMYLCASSLPASGNYEQYFGPGTRLTVT.

In DNA form, the CDR3 reads TGCGCCAGCTATCATCGGACCAGGGCAGATACGCAGTATTTT. Translated, it gives CASYHRTRADTQYF. The rearrangement joins TRBV23-1 to TRBJ2-3; D might be TRBD1 (5 bases). TRBV23-1 is recorded as an ORF, its role being uncertain. The CDR3 loop spans 14 amino acids. Trimming removed 8 bases at V and 4 bases at J, with 16 bases between.

V is TRBV9 and J is TRBJ1-5; D uncertain. The CDR3 is made up of 13 amino acids. V was trimmed by 4 bases and J by 7 bases, leaving 12 bases between them. CDR1 and CDR2 from the germline V gene are SGDLS and YYNGEE. In DNA, the CDR3 is TGTGCCAGCAGCTCCAACGAGGTCCAGCCCCAGCATTTT. It yields the protein CASSSNEVQPQHF.

The genes are TRBV10-3 and TRBJ1-2; TRBD1 agrees at 8 bases. With 3 bases clipped from V and 5 bases from J, the junction kept 8 bases outside the gene matches. The CDR3 extends over 15 amino acids. Germline V lookup: CDR1 ENHRY, CDR2 SYGVKD. CDR3 DNA sequence: TGTGCCATCAGTGATCCCCGGGACAGGTTTTATGGCTACACCTTC. Protein sequence: CAISDPRDRFYGYTF.

The chain joins TRBV27 to TRBJ2-7; D possibly corresponds to TRBD2 (5 bases). Deletions cut 0 bases from V and 0 bases from J, with 12 bases between. The germline CDR1 and CDR2 sequences are MNHEY and SMNVEV (reference sequence). The CDR3 totals 16 residues. CDR3 loop: CASSLSEGPNSYEQYF. CDR3 bases: TGTGCCAGCAGTTTATCAGAGGGTCCCAACTCCTACGAGCAGTACTTC.